Each of the 23 T cell receptor beta chains below was sequenced from the same sample in a study of T cell responses to AZD1222 COVID-19 vaccine. Clones were sequenced by immunoSEQ multiplex PCR, and TCRdb holds only the in-frame ones, with some missing. This repertoire shows approximately 180,000 clones, 80% to 90% found once; its top ten account for around 8%. This specimen was peripheral blood, taken on day 0 of AZD1222 vaccination. The receptor set was obtained from an adult in good health.

The rearrangement uses TRBV30 and TRBJ1-6; a weak D match, TRBD1 (6 bases). Trimming shortened V by 2 bases and J by 8 bases, and 10 bases separated the two germline ends. Germline assignment: CDR1 GTSNPN and CDR2 SVGIG (reference sequence). The CDR3 covers 13 residues. As DNA, the CDR3 is TGTGCCTGGAGTAACAGGGCTGATTCACCCCTCCACTTT. Its protein is CAWSNRADSPLHF.

The J gene is TRBJ2-5, the V gene TRBV4-3; no definite D call. This CDR3 contains 14 residues. Germline V gives CDR1 LGHNA, CDR2 YSLEER. V was cut by 4 bases and J by 0 bases, with 9 bases left in between. DNA of the CDR3: TGCGCCAGCAGCCCCAACAGCAACCAAGAGACCCAGTACTTC. Encoded protein: CASSPNSNQETQYF.

V is TRBV9 and J is TRBJ1-2; 7 bases are a match to TRBD1. The CDR3 is 16 amino acids. With V trimmed by 4 bases and J by 5 bases, 14 bases remained unmatched. Germline CDR1 is SGDLS and CDR2 is YYNGEE. CDR3 sequence: CASSQTSNRGRYGYTF. CDR3 coding DNA: TGTGCCAGCAGCCAAACTTCAAACAGGGGAAGATATGGCTACACCTTC.

This clone was seen just once. The J gene is TRBJ1-1, the V gene TRBV3-1 (or the pseudogene TRBV3-2); D is uncertain. V lost 2 bases and J 0 bases, leaving 13 bases between the germline ends. Germline V gene sequence: CDR1 LGHDT, CDR2 YNNKEL (reference sequence). The CDR3 totals 16 residues. The CDR3 region has the DNA TGTGCCAGCAGCCAACTCAGCGGGAGCATGAACACTGAAGCTTTCTTT. It codes for CASSQLSGSMNTEAFF.

V gene TRBV3-1 (or the pseudogene TRBV3-2) combines with J gene TRBJ2-5; possibly TRBD1 or TRBD2 for D (5 bases each). Germline V CDR1 and CDR2: LGHDT, YNNKEL (reference sequence). With 4 bases removed from V and 3 bases from J, the gap between germline ends came to 18 bases. The CDR3 sequence is 16 residues long. In nucleotides, the CDR3 is TGTGCCAGCAGCCGCTTGGGGGACCGACTAAAAGAGACCCAGTACTTC. Translating gives CASSRLGDRLKETQYF.

CDR3 loop: CATSDLGTGKQYF. The CDR3, as DNA: TGTGCCACCAGTGATTTGGGGACAGGGAAGCAGTACTTC. This chain joins TRBV24-1 and TRBJ2-7, with TRBD1 matching 9 bases. The CDR3 is 13 amino acids. The junction had 1 base not matched to a gene; V was cut back by 0 bases and J by 8 bases. CDR1 and CDR2 (germline): KGHDR, SFDVKD.

V usage is TRBV5-1 and J usage is TRBJ2-7, with 11 bases lining up with TRBD1. The CDR3 runs 15 residues. Germline V CDR1 and CDR2: SGHRS, YFSETQ. V trimming: 3 bases; J trimming: 2 bases; junction bases outside the gene matches: 4. The CDR3 bases are TGCGCCAGCAGCTCTGGACAGGGGGCAGCCTACGAGCAGTACTTC. It encodes CASSSGQGAAYEQYF.

The V gene is TRBV2, the J gene TRBJ2-5, with D uncertain. From germline, CDR1 is SNHLY and CDR2 FYNNEI. V lost 9 bases and J 3 bases, leaving 17 bases between the germline ends. The CDR3 contains 14 residues. The CDR3 loop is CASLPRKKEETQYF. CDR3 in DNA: TGTGCCAGTCTTCCAAGAAAGAAGGAAGAGACCCAGTACTTC.

V usage is TRBV7-9 and J usage is TRBJ2-1; 8 bases agree with TRBD1. Germline V gives CDR1 SEHNR, CDR2 FQNEAQ (reference sequence). V trimming: 3 bases; J trimming: 5 bases; junction bases outside the gene matches: 6. The CDR3 contains 15 residues. The CDR3 DNA follows: TGTGCCAGCAGCTTGCGGGACAGGACTCACAATGAGCAGTTCTTC. It translates to CASSLRDRTHNEQFF.

The genes are TRBV7-9 and TRBJ2-3, with 9 positions matching TRBD2. Unmatched junction bases numbered 9, after V lost 1 base and J lost 1 base. The CDR3 has 18 residues. Germline CDR1 is SEHNR and CDR2 is FQNEAQ (reference sequence). The CDR3 here is CASSLDRGGASGTDTQYF. The CDR3 bases are TGTGCCAGCAGCTTAGATCGCGGGGGGGCCTCTGGCACAGATACGCAGTATTTT. Supplemented by reference TRBV7-9 and TRBJ2-3, the full variable domain reads DTGVSQNPRHKITKRGQNVTFRCDPISEHNRLYWYRQTLGQGPEFLTYFQNEAQLEKSRLLSDRFSAERPKGSFSTLEIQRTEQGDSAMYLCASSLDRGGASGTDTQYFGPGTRLTVL.

This chain uses TRBV28 with TRBJ1-2, with D possibly TRBD1 on 5 matching bases. V was pared by 6 bases and J by 4 bases, with 15 bases between. The CDR3 has 14 amino acids. Germline assignment: CDR1 MDHEN and CDR2 SYDVKM. The DNA for the CDR3 is TGTGCCAGCAGCGTGGGGAGGGACCGCTATGGCTACACCTTC. Residues: CASSVGRDRYGYTF.

This chain uses TRBV2 with TRBJ1-5, with D perhaps matching TRBD1 (6 bases). CDR1 is SNHLY, CDR2 FYNNEI, per germline. This CDR3 comprises 13 residues. V lost 7 bases to trimming and J lost 2 bases, with 9 bases between them. This CDR3 is CASKGDRNQPQHF. CDR3 nucleotides: TGTGCCAGCAAGGGGGACCGCAATCAGCCCCAGCATTTT.

This sequence joins TRBV27 and TRBJ1-1; D remains unclear. CDR1 is MNHEY, CDR2 SMNVEV, per germline (reference sequence). This CDR3 is built from 15 residues. Trimming stripped 2 bases from V and 1 base from J, with 11 bases between. This CDR3 is CASSLHFRQNTEAFF. The CDR3 coding sequence is TGTGCCAGCAGTTTACATTTTCGACAGAACACTGAAGCTTTCTTT.

V usage is TRBV30 and J usage is TRBJ2-3, with D perhaps matching TRBD2 (5 bases). The CDR3 covers 11 residues. V was shortened by 1 base and J by 11 bases, with 10 bases between the two germline ends. Germline CDR1 is GTSNPN and CDR2 is SVGIG (reference sequence). DNA of the CDR3: TGTGCCTGGAGTGGCCCCGAGGGGCAGTATTTT. The encoded protein is CAWSGPEGQYF.

The chain is built from TRBV5-1 and TRBJ2-7, with a weak D call TRBD2 (6 bases). V shed 0 bases and J shed 4 bases, with 14 bases lying between them. Germline values: CDR1 SGHRS, CDR2 YFSETQ. This CDR3 has 15 residues. CDR3 sequence reads: CASSLGTSWIYEQYF. The CDR3 DNA sequence: TGCGCCAGCAGCTTGGGAACTAGCTGGATTTACGAGCAGTACTTC.

As regards this clone: This same CDR3 is encoded by further DNA sequences in the sample. DNA of the CDR3: TGTGCCAGCTCCCCAGGACAGGGTGCGTACGAGCAGTACTTC. This translates into CASSPGQGAYEQYF. The gene calls are TRBV18 and TRBJ2-7, with 8 bases aligning to TRBD1. This CDR3 has 14 residues. Germline CDR1 is KGHSH and CDR2 is LQKENI. Unmatched junction bases numbered 8, after V lost 6 bases and J lost 4 bases. Supplemented by reference TRBV18 and TRBJ2-7, the full variable domain reads NAGVMQNPRHLVRRRGQEARLRCSPMKGHSHVYWYRQLPEEGLKFMVYLQKENIIDESGMPKERFSAEFPKEGPSILRIQQVVRGDSAAYFCASSPGQGAYEQYFGPGTRLTVT.

The gene calls are TRBV6-6 and TRBJ2-4; D unresolved. This CDR3 comprises 15 residues. Germline loops: CDR1 MNHNY, CDR2 SVGAGI (reference sequence). Trimming pared 6 bases from V and 0 bases from J, leaving 12 bases between. The CDR3 loop reads CASRVGPRAKNIQYF. Written as DNA, the CDR3 is TGTGCCAGCAGAGTAGGCCCTAGAGCCAAAAACATTCAGTACTTC.

This chain connects TRBV30 to TRBJ2-7, with TRBD1 matching 10 bases. The germline V gene encodes CDR1 GTSNPN and CDR2 SVGIG (reference sequence). CDR3 length equals 13 residues. Trimming took 2 bases from V and 5 from J; bases not matched to a gene: 3. The CDR3 sequence is CAWSRDRGHEQYF. The CDR3 nucleotides read TGTGCCTGGAGTAGGGACAGGGGACACGAGCAGTACTTC.

The V and J genes are TRBV7-9 and TRBJ1-2; a possible D gene is TRBD1 (5 bases). The CDR3 is made up of 14 amino acids. Trimming left V 10 bases short and J 4 bases short, with 19 bases between. Germline V gene sequence: CDR1 SEHNR, CDR2 FQNEAQ (reference sequence). CDR3 in amino acids: CATPRGSSGYGYTF. The DNA for the CDR3 is TGTGCCACCCCGCGGGGGTCCTCGGGCTATGGCTACACCTTC.

The chain combines TRBV25-1 with TRBJ2-2, with 7 bases identical to TRBD1. The CDR3 consists of 14 residues. With 6 bases clipped from V and 6 bases from J, the junction kept 7 bases outside the gene matches. Germline CDR1 reads MGHDK; CDR2 reads SYGVNS. CDR3 region: CASRQGSFAGELFF. The CDR3 DNA follows: TGTGCCAGCAGACAGGGGTCTTTTGCCGGGGAGCTGTTTTTT.

The chain carries TRBV19 and TRBJ1-5; 7 nucleotides line up with TRBD1. Looked up from germline, CDR1 is LNHDA and CDR2 is SQIVND (reference sequence). The trim removed 7 bases at V and 2 bases at J, leaving 5 bases unmatched. The CDR3 is made up of 14 amino acids. CDR3: CASKKGAGNQPQHF. CDR3 sequence (DNA): TGTGCCAGTAAAAAGGGGGCGGGCAATCAGCCCCAGCATTTT.

The V call is TRBV5-1, the J call TRBJ1-1, with D maybe TRBD1 (6 bases). The germline gives CDR1 SGHRS, CDR2 YFSETQ. The ends were cut back, 4 bases at V and 6 bases at J, with 16 bases in the middle. The CDR3 runs to 14 residues. The CDR3 is CASSTGQRIAEAFF. Here the CDR3 DNA reads TGCGCCAGCAGCACTGGACAGAGGATTGCTGAAGCTTTCTTT.

CDR3 nucleotides: TGTGCCAGCAGCTTGACAGGGTTTTTCAACTATGGCTACACCTTC. Translating gives CASSLTGFFNYGYTF. The chain has TRBV5-6 and TRBJ1-2; TRBD1 might be the D (6 bases). CDR3 size: 15 residues. V was trimmed by 1 base and J by 2 bases, leaving 12 bases between them. The germline V gene has CDR1 SGHDT and CDR2 YYEEEE.